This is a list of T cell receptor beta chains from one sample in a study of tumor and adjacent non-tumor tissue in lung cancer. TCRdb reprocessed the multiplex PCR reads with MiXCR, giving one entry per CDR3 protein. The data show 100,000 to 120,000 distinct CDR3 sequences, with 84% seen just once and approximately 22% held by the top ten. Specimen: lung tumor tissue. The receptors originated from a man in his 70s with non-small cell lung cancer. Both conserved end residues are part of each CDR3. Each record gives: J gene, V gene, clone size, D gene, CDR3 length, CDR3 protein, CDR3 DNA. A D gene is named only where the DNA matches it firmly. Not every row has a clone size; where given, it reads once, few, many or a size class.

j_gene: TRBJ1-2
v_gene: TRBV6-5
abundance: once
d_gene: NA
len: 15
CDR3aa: CASSYFVGANNGYTF
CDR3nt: TGTGCCAGCAGTTACTTTGTAGGGGCTAACAATGGCTACACCTTC

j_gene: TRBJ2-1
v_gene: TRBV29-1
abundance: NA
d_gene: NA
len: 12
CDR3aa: CSVWGRPNEQFF
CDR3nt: TGCAGCGTTTGGGGAAGGCCGAATGAGCAGTTCTTC

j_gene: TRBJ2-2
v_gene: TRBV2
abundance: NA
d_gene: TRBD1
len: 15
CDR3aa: CASSDGTGMAGELFF
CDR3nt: TGTGCCAGCAGCGATGGGACAGGGATGGCCGGGGAGCTGTTTTTT

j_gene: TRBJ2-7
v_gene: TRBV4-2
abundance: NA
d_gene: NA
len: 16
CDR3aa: CASRHTMCPRTGEQNF
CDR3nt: TGTGCCAGCAGGCATACGATGTGTCCGAGAACTGGCGAGCAGAACTTC

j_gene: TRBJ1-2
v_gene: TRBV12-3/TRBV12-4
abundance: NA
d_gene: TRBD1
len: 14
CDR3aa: CTSSQQGDIYGYTF
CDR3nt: TGTACCAGCAGCCAACAGGGGGACATATATGGCTACACCTTC

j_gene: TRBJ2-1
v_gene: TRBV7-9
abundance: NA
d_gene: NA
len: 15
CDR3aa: CASSLKLRSDYEQFF
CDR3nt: TGTGCCAGCAGCCTCAAGCTCCGGTCCGACTATGAGCAGTTCTTC

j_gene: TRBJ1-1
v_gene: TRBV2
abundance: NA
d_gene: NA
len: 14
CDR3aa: CTSSEVRGRTEAFF
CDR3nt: TGTACCAGTAGTGAAGTCAGGGGCAGGACTGAAGCTTTCTTT

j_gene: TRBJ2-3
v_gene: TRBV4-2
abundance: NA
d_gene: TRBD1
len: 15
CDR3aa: CASSLQGTGDEPQYF
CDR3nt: TGTGCTAGCAGCCTTCAAGGGACAGGGGATGAGCCCCAGTATTTT

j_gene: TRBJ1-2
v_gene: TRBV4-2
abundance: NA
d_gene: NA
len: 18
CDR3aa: CVSSPWLDSFIRGYGYTF
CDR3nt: TGCGTCAGCAGCCCATGGCTGGACAGCTTTATTCGGGGATATGGCTACACCTTC

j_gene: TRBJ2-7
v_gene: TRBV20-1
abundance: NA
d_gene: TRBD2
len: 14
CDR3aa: CSASPGTTSYEQYF
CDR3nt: TGCAGTGCTAGTCCCGGGACTACATCCTACGAGCAGTACTTC

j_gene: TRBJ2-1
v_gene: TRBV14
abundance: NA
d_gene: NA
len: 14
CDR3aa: CASNIQGLYNEHFF
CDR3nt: TGTGCCAGCAACATCCAGGGCCTTTACAATGAGCATTTCTTC

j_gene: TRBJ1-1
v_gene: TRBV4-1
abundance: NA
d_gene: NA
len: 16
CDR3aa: CACSQDLRGRNTEAFF
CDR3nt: TGCGCCTGCAGCCAAGATCTGAGGGGGAGGAACACTGAAGCTTTTTTT

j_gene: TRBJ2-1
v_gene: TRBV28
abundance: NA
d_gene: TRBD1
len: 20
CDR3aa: CAGSYPLRMGDRANYNEQFF
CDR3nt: TGTGCCGGCAGTTACCCCCTCAGGATGGGGGACAGGGCGAACTACAATGAGCAGTTCTTC

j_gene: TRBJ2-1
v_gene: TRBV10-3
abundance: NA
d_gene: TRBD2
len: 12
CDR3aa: CVIGREINVQFF
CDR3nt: TGTGTCATCGGGCGGGAGATCAATGTGCAGTTCTTC

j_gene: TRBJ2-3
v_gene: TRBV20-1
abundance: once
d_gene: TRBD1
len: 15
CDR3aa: CCAGKTGGTIDTQYF
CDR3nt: TGCTGTGCTGGAAAGACAGGGGGTACAATAGATACGCAGTATTTT

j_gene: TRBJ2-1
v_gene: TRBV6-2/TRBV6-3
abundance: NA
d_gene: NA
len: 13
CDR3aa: CANNRDRYIEQFF
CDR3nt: TGTGCCAACAACAGAGACCGTTACATTGAACAGTTCTTC

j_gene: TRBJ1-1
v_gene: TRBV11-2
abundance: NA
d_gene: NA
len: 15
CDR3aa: CASSLVGGARTEAFF
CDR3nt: TGTGCCAGCAGCTTAGTAGGCGGGGCGCGGACTGAAGCTTTCTTT

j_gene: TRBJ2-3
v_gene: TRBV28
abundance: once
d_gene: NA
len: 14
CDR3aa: CASSFLTGTGTQYF
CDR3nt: TGTGCCAGCAGTTTTTTAACTGGCACAGGTACGCAGTATTTT

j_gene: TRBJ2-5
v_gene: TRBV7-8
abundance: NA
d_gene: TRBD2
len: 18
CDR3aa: CASSIRMSSGSRRETQYF
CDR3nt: TGTGCCAGCAGCATAAGGATGTCTAGCGGGAGCCGCCGAGAGACTCAGTACTTC

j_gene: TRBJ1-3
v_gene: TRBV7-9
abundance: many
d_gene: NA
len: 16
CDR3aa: CASSLMRAFSGNTIYF
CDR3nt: TGTGCCAGCAGCTTAATGAGGGCATTCTCTGGAAACACCATATATTTT

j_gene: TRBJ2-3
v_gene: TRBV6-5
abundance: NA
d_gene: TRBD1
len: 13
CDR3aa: CAFSLDREDTQYF
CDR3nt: TGTGCCTTCAGCCTCGACAGGGAGGATACGCAGTATTTT

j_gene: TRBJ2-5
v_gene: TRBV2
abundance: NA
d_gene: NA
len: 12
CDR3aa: CASIQIRWTQYF
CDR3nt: TGTGCCAGCATCCAAATCAGGTGGACCCAGTACTTC

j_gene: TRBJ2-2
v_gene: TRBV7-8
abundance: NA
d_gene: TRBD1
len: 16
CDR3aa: CASNCDRGLGTGELFF
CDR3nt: TGTGCCAGCAACTGTGACAGGGGGCTCGGCACCGGGGAGCTGTTTTTT

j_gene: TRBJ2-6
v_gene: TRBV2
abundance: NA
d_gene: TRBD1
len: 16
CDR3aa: CAAAGTGVSGADVLTF
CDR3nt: TGTGCCGCGGCCGGGACAGGAGTCTCTGGGGCCGACGTCCTGACTTTC

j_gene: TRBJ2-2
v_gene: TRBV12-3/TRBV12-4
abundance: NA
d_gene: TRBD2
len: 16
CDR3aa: CAISLAGGQNTGELFF
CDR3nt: TGTGCCATTAGTCTCGCGGGAGGGCAAAACACCGGGGAGCTGTTTTTT

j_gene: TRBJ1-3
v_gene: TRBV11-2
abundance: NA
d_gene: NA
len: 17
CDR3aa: CASSLVPGVSSGVTIYF
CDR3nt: TGTGCCAGCAGCTTAGTCCCAGGGGTTTCCTCTGGAGTCACCATATATTTT

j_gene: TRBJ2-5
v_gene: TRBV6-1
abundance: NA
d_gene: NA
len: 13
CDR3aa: CASSEPGGPREHF
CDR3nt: TGTGCCAGCAGTGAACCTGGTGGGCCCCGGGAGCACTTC

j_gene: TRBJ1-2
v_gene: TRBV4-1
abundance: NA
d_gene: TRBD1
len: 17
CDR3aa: CARIQWTGGARHYGYTF
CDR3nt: TGCGCCCGTATCCAATGGACAGGGGGCGCGAGGCACTATGGCTACACCTTC

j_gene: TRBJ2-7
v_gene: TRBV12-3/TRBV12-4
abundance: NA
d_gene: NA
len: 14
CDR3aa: CASSFPGAGYEQYF
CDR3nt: TGTGCCAGCAGTTTCCCGGGGGCAGGCTACGAGCAGTACTTC

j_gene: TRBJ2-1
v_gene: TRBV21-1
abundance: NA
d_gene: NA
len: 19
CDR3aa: CASSKKEREGRSHYNEQFF
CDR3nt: TGTGCCAGCAGCAAAAAAGAGCGGGAGGGCCGGTCTCACTACAATGAGCAGTTCTTC

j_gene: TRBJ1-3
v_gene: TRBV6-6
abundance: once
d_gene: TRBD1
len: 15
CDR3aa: CANSILGQGGKHHIF
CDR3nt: TGTGCCAACAGCATCTTGGGACAGGGGGGGAAACACCATATATTT

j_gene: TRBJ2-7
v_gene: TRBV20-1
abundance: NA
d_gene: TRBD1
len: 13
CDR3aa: CSTIAGGWGELYF
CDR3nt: TGCAGTACTATCGCAGGGGGCTGGGGCGAGCTGTACTTC

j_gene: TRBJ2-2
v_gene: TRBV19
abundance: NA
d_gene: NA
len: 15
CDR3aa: CASSMRLGRTGELFF
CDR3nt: TGTGCCAGTAGTATGCGACTAGGGAGGACCGGGGAGCTGTTTTTT